This record covers a single TCR beta chain. The data originate from a study of blood T cells in healthy people across ages. As for the study in general: T cells yielded about one barcoded beta molecule per two cells through template switching.

It was with a sample-barcoded 5' primer and a J-beta primer mix that a second PCR of roughly 6 to 12 cycles was run. Per sample, CDR3-containing paired-end reads numbered at least 2.5 million. MiXCR, run by TCRdb on the 5' RACE reads, gives a single entry per CDR3 protein. The table has a few hundred thousand distinct CDR3 sequences, around 29% seen once. Per sample, a minimum of 6.5 million PBMCs were isolated. The specimen sequenced was blood. This sequence originates from a woman aged 70-85 years in good health.

The CDR3 loop reads CASSFEIGPASIQYF. The CDR3 region has the DNA TGTGCCAGCAGCTTCGAAATTGGACCGGCCAGCATTCAGTACTTC. This chain links TRBV7-2 with TRBJ2-4; D is uncertain. V lost 3 bases and J 9 bases, leaving 18 bases between the germline ends. The CDR3 length is 15 residues. Per the germline V gene, CDR1 is SGHTA and CDR2 is FQGNSA.